The source of this T cell receptor beta chain is a study of identical twins. It was template switching that added a universal primer site, and there were unique molecular identifiers on the cDNA. TCRdb ran MiXCR on the 5' RACE reads and lists one entry per CDR3 protein. The profile shows hundreds of thousands of distinct CDR3 sequences, under 9% of them singletons. In its sample, this clonotype was seen many times. The data were also submitted as part of a second study, on yellow fever vaccine responses in identical twins. That report notes: Twins' vaccine T cell response reportedly gave the appearance of partial convergence and partial personalization.

This receptor was taken from a woman under 30 in good health. Input material: PBMCs.

The CDR3 DNA is TGTGCCATCAGTAGGAACACCGGGGAGCTGTTTTTT. This codes for CAISRNTGELFF. The chain employs TRBV10-3 and TRBJ2-2; unclear D gene. There are 12 residues in the CDR3. Germline values: CDR1 ENHRY, CDR2 SYGVKD. V was pared by 5 bases and J by 1 base, with 2 bases between.